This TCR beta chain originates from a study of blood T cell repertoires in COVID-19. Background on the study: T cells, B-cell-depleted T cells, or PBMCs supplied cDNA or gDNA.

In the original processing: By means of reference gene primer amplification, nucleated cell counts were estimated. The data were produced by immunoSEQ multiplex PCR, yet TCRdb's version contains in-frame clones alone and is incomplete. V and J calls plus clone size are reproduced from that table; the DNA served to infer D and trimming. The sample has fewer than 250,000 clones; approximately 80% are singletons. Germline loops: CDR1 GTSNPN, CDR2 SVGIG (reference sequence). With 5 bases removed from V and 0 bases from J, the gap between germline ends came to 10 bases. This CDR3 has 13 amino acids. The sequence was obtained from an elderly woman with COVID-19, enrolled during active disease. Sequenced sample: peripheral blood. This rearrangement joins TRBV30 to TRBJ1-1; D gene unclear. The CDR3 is CAWGEIMNTEAFF. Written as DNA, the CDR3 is TGTGCCTGGGGGGAGATCATGAACACTGAAGCTTTCTTT.